Following are 15 T cell receptor beta chains from one sample sequenced in a study of CD4+ T cells in melanoma. Data came from immunoSEQ multiplex PCR; TCRdb stores just in-frame clones and leaves some out. The top ten hold about 11% of the sample, which has some 4,000 clones, around 78% seen once. Source material: tumor tissue. The receptor source for this set is a human donor with melanoma.

The chain uses TRBV7-8 and TRBJ1-1, with D uncertain. Germline CDR1 and CDR2: SGHVS and FQNEAQ. The CDR3 sequence is 14 residues long. V was clipped by 3 bases and J by 0 bases, with 8 bases between them. The CDR3 bases are TGTGCCAGCAGCTTGAGGGTGCTGAACACTGAAGCTTTCTTT. As protein: CASSLRVLNTEAFF.

This sequence joins TRBV6-6 and TRBJ2-3, with 7 bases that match TRBD1. V was pared by 6 bases and J by 6 bases, with 12 bases of the junction left unmatched. CDR1 and CDR2 from the germline V gene are MNHNY and SVGAGI (reference sequence). The CDR3 is made up of 15 amino acids. CDR3 nucleotides: TGTGCCAGCAGCCTGGGACCCAGGGGGTGGGATACGCAGTATTTT. This codes for CASSLGPRGWDTQYF.

The chain employs TRBV14 and TRBJ1-6, with 7 bases fitting TRBD1. The CDR3 consists of 16 residues. CDR1 is SGHDN and CDR2 is FVKESK in the germline V gene. V lost 4 bases, J lost 7 bases, and 10 bases stayed unmatched. CDR3 sequence reads: CASSRYRDSQNSPLHF. CDR3 sequence (DNA): TGTGCCAGCAGCCGGTACCGGGACAGCCAAAATTCACCCCTCCACTTT.

J is TRBJ1-5 and V is TRBV6-5, with a weak D call TRBD1 (6 bases). This CDR3 has 16 amino acids. Germline V CDR1 and CDR2: MNHEY, SVGAGI. Trimming removed 0 bases from V and 7 bases from J, with 16 bases in between. CDR3 residues: CASSYSPTGTGQPQHF. CDR3 nucleotide sequence: TGTGCCAGCAGTTACTCACCCACAGGGACGGGGCAGCCCCAGCATTTT.

The V gene is TRBV7-3, the J gene TRBJ2-1, with 11 positions matching TRBD1. Trimming removed 3 bases from V and 9 bases from J; junction bases left unmatched: 4. The CDR3 covers 14 residues. Germline CDR1 is SGHTA and CDR2 is FQGTGA. The CDR3 reads CASSFRDRGTEQFF. The CDR3 coding sequence is TGTGCCAGCAGCTTCCGGGACAGGGGGACTGAGCAGTTCTTC.

This chain joins TRBV29-1 and TRBJ2-7, with D possibly matching TRBD1 (7 bases). The CDR3 consists of 13 residues. CDR1 is SQVTM and CDR2 is ANQGSEA in the germline V gene. V lost 4 bases and J 2 bases, leaving 12 bases between the germline ends. CDR3 protein: CSVVTGRTYEQYF. The CDR3 DNA reads as TGCAGCGTTGTGACAGGGAGGACCTACGAGCAGTACTTC.

The chain recombines TRBV7-9 with TRBJ1-3; tentative D call: TRBD1 (5 bases). Germline V gives CDR1 SEHNR, CDR2 FQNEAQ (reference sequence). V was clipped by 8 bases and J by 8 bases, with 13 bases between them. CDR3 size: 12 residues. CDR3: CASPREGHTIYF. The CDR3 DNA sequence: TGTGCCAGCCCCCGGGAGGGGCACACCATATATTTT.

The chain recombines TRBV19 with TRBJ1-5; D might be TRBD1 (6 bases). The CDR3 extends over 15 amino acids. The germline V and J ends were trimmed by 3 bases and 2 bases, with 11 bases remaining between them. Looked up from germline, CDR1 is LNHDA and CDR2 is SQIVND (reference sequence). CDR3 region: CASSMGRGRNQPQHF. CDR3 DNA sequence: TGTGCCAGTAGTATGGGCAGGGGTCGCAATCAGCCCCAGCATTTT. Supplemented by reference TRBV19 and TRBJ1-5, the full variable domain reads DGGITQSPKYLFRKEGQNVTLSCEQNLNHDAMYWYRQDPGQGLRLIYYSQIVNDFQKGDIAEGYSVSREKKESFPLTVTSAQKNPTAFYLCASSMGRGRNQPQHFGDGTRLSIL.

This clone is large (0.1 to 1%) within its sample. The V and J genes are TRBV9 and TRBJ2-7, with 8 bases matching TRBD1. CDR3 length: 14 residues. The junction had 3 bases not matched to a gene; V was cut back by 3 bases and J by 1 base. CDR1 is SGDLS, CDR2 YYNGEE, per germline. The CDR3 region has the DNA TGTGCCAGCAGCGGACAGGGGCGGTCCTACGAGCAGTACTTC. This sequence encodes CASSGQGRSYEQYF.

This clone showed up just once. The J gene is TRBJ2-5, the V gene TRBV5-1; D possibly corresponds to TRBD2 (5 bases). The V gene's germline CDR1 is SGHRS and CDR2 YFSETQ. The CDR3 is made up of 13 amino acids. V lost 4 bases and J 1 base, leaving 8 bases between the germline ends. The CDR3 DNA is TGCGCCAGCAGCCCCCGGGGCCAAGAGACCCAGTACTTC. Its translation: CASSPRGQETQYF.

The CDR3 loop reads CASSQGRGQHTDTQYF. CDR3 DNA: TGCGCCAGCAGTCAGGGACGGGGACAGCACACAGATACGCAGTATTTT. The chain has TRBV10-1 and TRBJ2-3; 7 positions match TRBD1. The trim removed 5 bases at V and 2 bases at J, leaving 10 bases unmatched. CDR3 length: 16 residues. Germline V gene lookup returns CDR1 WNHNN and CDR2 SYGVQD (reference sequence).

V gene TRBV5-1 combines with J gene TRBJ1-2, with TRBD1 as a possible D gene (5 bases). Germline values: CDR1 SGHRS, CDR2 YFSETQ. V lost 1 base, J lost 8 bases, and 21 bases lay in between. The CDR3 contains 16 residues. CDR3 in amino acids: CASSLSPPGLGDGYTF. DNA of the CDR3: TGCGCCAGCAGCTTGTCTCCTCCGGGGCTTGGGGACGGCTACACCTTC.

The chain combines TRBV18 with TRBJ2-5; 7 bases align to TRBD1. Germline V gene data show CDR1 as KGHSH and CDR2 as LQKENI. The CDR3 spans 15 residues. J was trimmed by 2 bases and V by 5 bases; bases with no gene match: 8. CDR3: CASSSSDRKQETQYF. The CDR3 DNA is TGTGCCAGCTCATCCTCGGACAGGAAACAAGAGACCCAGTACTTC. Full variable domain (rest looked up from reference TRBV18 and TRBJ2-5): NAGVMQNPRHLVRRRGQEARLRCSPMKGHSHVYWYRQLPEEGLKFMVYLQKENIIDESGMPKERFSAEFPKEGPSILRIQQVVRGDSAAYFCASSSSDRKQETQYFGPGTRLLVL.

The table lists this clone with a few counts. V usage is TRBV9 and J usage is TRBJ2-7; D remains unclear. The CDR3 length is 14 residues. CDR1 and CDR2 (germline): SGDLS, YYNGEE. V was clipped by 0 bases and J by 0 bases, with 7 bases between them. The CDR3 is CASSVGPSSYEQYF. The CDR3 nucleotides read TGTGCCAGCAGCGTAGGGCCGAGCTCCTACGAGCAGTACTTC.

V usage is TRBV6-5 and J usage is TRBJ2-5, with no clear D. The V end lost 4 bases, the J end lost 4 bases, and 10 bases lay between the germline ends. CDR1 is MNHEY and CDR2 is SVGAGI in the germline V gene. The CDR3 is made up of 13 amino acids. The CDR3 sequence: CASSSPAVETQYF. The CDR3 bases are TGTGCCAGCAGTTCCCCGGCGGTAGAGACCCAGTACTTC.